This is a list of T cell receptor beta chains from one sample in a study of blood T cell repertoires in COVID-19. Sequencing used immunoSEQ multiplex PCR; TCRdb keeps in-frame clones, though not all of them. The sample carries about 200,000 clones, around 80% recorded once. The sequenced sample was peripheral blood. The receptors stem from a human donor in a cohort sampled during active COVID-19. Both conserved end residues are part of each CDR3. The D gene is left open where the match is weak. Clone sizes are given selectively: once, few, many, or a class where the clone is expanded.

j_call cdr3_length clone_size v_call d_call cdr3_aa cdr3_nt
TRBJ1-2 14 . TRBV18 . CASSLDDNRNGYTF TGTGCCAGCTCACTAGACGATAACAGAAATGGCTACACCTTC
TRBJ1-2 14 . TRBV5-6 TRBD1 CASSGTGELYGYTF TGTGCCAGCAGCGGGACAGGGGAACTCTATGGCTACACCTTC
TRBJ1-2 13 . TRBV14 . CASSPSFNYGYTF TGTGCCAGCAGCCCTAGCTTTAACTATGGCTACACCTTC
TRBJ2-6 16 . TRBV5-6 TRBD1 CASNDRGSSGANVLTF TGTGCCAGCAACGACAGGGGGAGCTCTGGGGCCAACGTCCTGACTTTC
TRBJ1-2 14 . TRBV6-5 TRBD1 CASSKTGGGYGYTF TGTGCCAGCAGTAAAACAGGGGGAGGGTATGGCTACACCTTC
TRBJ2-1 14 . TRBV6-4 . CASSLGQVPNEQFF TGTGCCAGCAGCCTGGGCCAGGTGCCCAATGAGCAGTTCTTC
TRBJ1-3 11 . TRBV28 . CAVGARSAIYF TGTGCCGTCGGAGCACGAAGCGCCATATATTTT
TRBJ1-1 14 . TRBV5-1 . CASSFDTANTEAFF TGCGCCAGCAGTTTTGATACAGCAAACACTGAAGCTTTCTTT
TRBJ2-1 17 . TRBV24-1 TRBD2 CATSDTGLAGPHNEQFF TGTGCCACCAGTGATACCGGACTAGCGGGACCCCACAATGAGCAGTTCTTC
TRBJ2-6 17 . TRBV19 TRBD1 CASSLTGTGSGANVLTF TGTGCCAGTAGTTTGACAGGGACAGGCTCTGGGGCCAACGTCCTGACTTTC
TRBJ1-5 15 few TRBV7-9 . CASSSEGYSNQPQHF TGTGCCAGCAGCTCGGAGGGGTATAGCAATCAGCCCCAGCATTTT
TRBJ2-1 14 . TRBV6-5 TRBD2 CASRGGGSYNEQFF TGTGCCAGCAGGGGCGGGGGTTCCTACAATGAGCAGTTCTTC
TRBJ2-7 14 . TRBV27 TRBD1 CASSFRQGAYEQYF TGTGCCAGCAGTTTCCGACAGGGGGCCTACGAGCAGTACTTC
TRBJ1-2 17 . TRBV13 . CASSLRQSAGNNYGYTF TGTGCCAGCAGCTTACGACAATCGGCAGGGAATAACTATGGCTACACCTTC
TRBJ2-4 15 . TRBV28 TRBD1 CASTPDRGAKNIQYF TGTGCCAGCACCCCAGACAGGGGAGCCAAAAACATTCAGTACTTC
TRBJ1-5 13 . TRBV6-5 . CASKSISLETQHF TGTGCCAGCAAGTCTATCTCCCTCGAGACCCAGCATTTT
TRBJ1-2 16 once TRBV5-1 . CASSLAGQEEDYGYTF TGCGCCAGCAGCTTGGCCGGGCAGGAGGAGGACTATGGCTACACCTTC
TRBJ1-6 16 . TRBV13 . CASSYSAARGNSPLHF TGTGCCAGCAGCTATAGTGCCGCCCGAGGGAATTCACCCCTCCACTTT
TRBJ2-5 15 . TRBV18 TRBD1 CASSPPTGGQETQYF TGTGCCAGCTCACCTCCCACAGGGGGGCAAGAGACCCAGTACTTC
TRBJ2-1 15 few TRBV7-9 . CASSQGFSELNEQFF TGTGCCAGCAGCCAAGGATTTAGCGAACTAAATGAGCAGTTCTTC
TRBJ1-4 15 . TRBV24-1 TRBD1 CATSDGTGANEKLFF TGTGCCACCAGTGACGGGACAGGAGCTAATGAAAAACTGTTTTTT